The entry that follows covers one T cell receptor beta chain sequence. Nominally healthy donors provided the samples, though records likely missed some immune exposures. The sample is drawn from a study of cytomegalovirus exposure and HLA in healthy donors. With 60 Vbeta and 13 Jbeta primers, the PCR was carried out. Sequencing used immunoSEQ multiplex PCR; TCRdb keeps in-frame clones, though not all of them. Of around 130,000 clones listed, approximately 84% are singletons. CDR1 and CDR2 (germline): SNHLY, FYNNEI. Trimming cost V 3 bases and J 7 bases, with 10 bases left between them. The CDR3 is 13 amino acids.

This rearrangement joins TRBV2 to TRBJ1-5; D not certain. The sequence was obtained from a boy aged 2 to 10 in good health and CMV-seronegative. Input material: PBMCs. In DNA, the CDR3 is TGTGCCAGCAGTGACACGGTGAGGCAGCCCCAGCATTTT. Translation gives CASSDTVRQPQHF. Together with reference TRBV2 and TRBJ1-5, the CDR3 gives the full variable domain: EPEVTQTPSHQVTQMGQEVILRCVPISNHLYFYWYRQILGQKVEFLVSFYNNEISEKSEIFDDQFSVERPDGSNFTLKIRSTKLEDSAMYFCASSDTVRQPQHFGDGTRLSIL.